This T cell receptor (beta chain) was obtained from a study of STAT3 mutations in large granular lymphocyte leukemia. Remarks on this clone: What it binds is unknown.

The study's findings and limits: Every T-LGLL patient had at least one immunodominant TCRbeta clonotype.

This table comes from immunoSEQ multiplex PCR, and its TCRdb copy is limited to in-frame clones, with some not included. The table lists 11,000 or so clones, about 85% of them singletons, with roughly nine tenths in the top ten. The germline gives CDR1 SGHTA, CDR2 FQGNSA. Trimming removed 5 bases from V and 6 bases from J, with 15 bases in between. This CDR3 spans 14 amino acids. The sequenced sample consisted of peripheral blood mononuclear cells. The chain has TRBV7-2 and TRBJ2-3, with TRBD1 as a possible D gene (6 bases). The receptor was isolated from a man older than 75 with T-cell large granular lymphocyte leukemia. Some clones in this sample may be carry-over from other donors' samples. As DNA, the CDR3 is TGTGCCAGCAGCACGGGCACAGGGTGGGATACGCAGTATTTT. Its translation: CASSTGTGWDTQYF.